The 22 T cell receptor beta chains reported below all come from one sample, sequenced in a study of T cell responses to AZD1222 COVID-19 vaccine. TCRdb's table, derived via immunoSEQ multiplex PCR, lists solely in-frame clones and lacks some. The sample holds 86,000 or so clones; about 86% are singletons and the top ten take 5.5% to 6%. Material: peripheral blood, obtained 28 days after the second AZD1222 dose. All receptors derive from an adult who received the AZD1222 COVID-19 vaccine.

This clone was counted a single time. The chain has TRBV6-6 and TRBJ2-3, with D perhaps matching TRBD1 (8 bases). Germline V gene lookup returns CDR1 MNHNY and CDR2 SVGAGI (reference sequence). The CDR3 length is 15 residues. V was shortened by 6 bases and J by 4 bases, with 17 bases between the two germline ends. CDR3: CASSPGQGGADTQYF. CDR3 nucleotide sequence: TGTGCCAGCAGCCCAGGACAGGGAGGGGCAGATACGCAGTATTTT.

The chain links TRBV28 to TRBJ2-7; no clear D gene. The V gene lost 2 bases and the J gene lost 6 bases, with 8 bases spanning the gap. Germline V gene sequence: CDR1 MDHEN, CDR2 SYDVKM. The CDR3 loop spans 12 amino acids. The CDR3, as DNA: TGTGCCAGCAGTTTAATAGGCAGCGAGCAGTACTTC. Its protein is CASSLIGSEQYF.

V gene TRBV28 combines with J gene TRBJ1-1; D uncertain. Germline assignment: CDR1 MDHEN and CDR2 SYDVKM. The V end lost 9 bases, the J end lost 2 bases, and 10 bases lay between the germline ends. The CDR3 spans 12 residues. CDR3 loop: CASHKKNTEAFF. CDR3 DNA: TGTGCCAGTCACAAGAAAAACACTGAAGCTTTCTTT.

The table lists this clone with a few counts. This rearrangement joins TRBV28 to TRBJ2-2; either TRBD1 or TRBD2 may supply D (7 bases each). The germline CDR1 and CDR2 sequences are MDHEN and SYDVKM. The CDR3 has 17 amino acids. V was pared by 6 bases and J by 5 bases, with 22 bases between. In nucleotides, the CDR3 is TGTGCCAGCAGGGGTCCCAGGGGGAGGGATTGGACCGGGGAGCTGTTTTTT. It is translated as CASRGPRGRDWTGELFF. The whole variable domain, remainder taken from reference TRBV28 and TRBJ2-2, is DVKVTQSSRYLVKRTGEKVFLECVQDMDHENMFWYRQDPGLGLRLIYFSYDVKMKEKGDIPEGYSVSREKKERFSLILESASTNQTSMYLCASRGPRGRDWTGELFFGEGSRLTVL.

This clone was seen just once. J is TRBJ2-3 and V is TRBV7-9; D might be TRBD2 (6 bases). The V gene lost 1 base and the J gene lost 5 bases, with 10 bases spanning the gap. The CDR3 is 14 amino acids. Germline assignment: CDR1 SEHNR and CDR2 FQNEAQ (reference sequence). In DNA, the CDR3 is TGTGCCAGCAGCTTAGATCTCGGGGGAGATACGCAGTATTTT. It specifies CASSLDLGGDTQYF.

The chain links TRBV5-1 to TRBJ2-1; 11 bases are a match to TRBD1. Germline V gives CDR1 SGHRS, CDR2 YFSETQ. This CDR3 comprises 14 residues. J lost 8 bases, V lost 2 bases, and 3 bases had no gene match. CDR3 amino acids: CASSFRTGGDEQFF. The CDR3 region has the DNA TGCGCCAGCAGCTTTCGGACAGGGGGCGATGAGCAGTTCTTC.

The V call is TRBV9, the J call TRBJ1-2; the D is unclear. From germline, CDR1 is SGDLS and CDR2 YYNGEE. V lost 2 bases, J lost 5 bases, and 10 bases lay in between. This CDR3 is 13 amino acids long. The CDR3 sequence is CASSVTGFYGYTF. Written as DNA, the CDR3 is TGTGCCAGCAGCGTGACCGGGTTTTATGGCTACACCTTC.

This chain links TRBV28 with TRBJ2-6; no definite D call. The CDR3 has 14 amino acids. Trimming cost V 3 bases and J 2 bases, with 5 bases left between them. Germline assignment: CDR1 MDHEN and CDR2 SYDVKM. The CDR3 loop is CASSFKAGANVLTF. CDR3 coding DNA: TGTGCCAGCAGTTTCAAGGCTGGGGCCAACGTCCTGACTTTC. Together with reference TRBV28 and TRBJ2-6, the CDR3 gives the full variable domain: DVKVTQSSRYLVKRTGEKVFLECVQDMDHENMFWYRQDPGLGLRLIYFSYDVKMKEKGDIPEGYSVSREKKERFSLILESASTNQTSMYLCASSFKAGANVLTFGAGSRLTVL.

This chain joins TRBV5-1 and TRBJ2-1; 7 bases align to TRBD2. J was trimmed by 7 bases and V by 0 bases; bases with no gene match: 7. This CDR3 spans 15 amino acids. Germline V gene sequence: CDR1 SGHRS, CDR2 YFSETQ. This chain's CDR3 is CASSLGAGPSNEQFF. The CDR3 DNA reads TGCGCCAGCAGCTTGGGAGCGGGACCCTCTAATGAGCAGTTCTTC.

The chain links TRBV30 to TRBJ1-4; D may be TRBD1 (5 bases). Trimming removed 5 bases at V and 8 bases at J, with 18 bases between. The germline gives CDR1 GTSNPN, CDR2 SVGIG (reference sequence). The CDR3 sequence is 14 residues long. In DNA, the CDR3 is TGTGCCTGGGTTCGGGACCCAACGTACGAAAAACTGTTTTTT. This translates into CAWVRDPTYEKLFF.

The gene calls are TRBV7-8 and TRBJ2-3, with 11 bases lining up with TRBD1. The CDR3 extends over 14 amino acids. After removal of 4 bases from V and 4 bases from J, the junction contained 1 base not matched to a gene. Germline V gene data show CDR1 as SGHVS and CDR2 as FQNEAQ. CDR3 region: CASSWDRGSDTQYF. The CDR3 nucleotides read TGTGCCAGCAGCTGGGACAGGGGGTCAGATACGCAGTATTTT. Full variable domain (missing parts from reference TRBV7-8 and TRBJ2-3): GAGVSQSPRYKVAKRGQDVALRCDPISGHVSLFWYQQALGQGPEFLTYFQNEAQLDKSGLPSDRFFAERPEGSVSTLKIQRTQQEDSAVYLCASSWDRGSDTQYFGPGTRLTVL.

The J gene is TRBJ2-1, the V gene TRBV28; perhaps TRBD2 as D (5 bases). Deletions cut 5 bases from V and 11 bases from J, with 13 bases between. Germline V gives CDR1 MDHEN, CDR2 SYDVKM. The CDR3 is 12 amino acids. The CDR3 DNA sequence: TGTGCCAGCAGTGGCAACCGGGGAAAGCAGTTCTTC. Protein: CASSGNRGKQFF.

The V call is TRBV30, the J call TRBJ1-6; D is possibly TRBD1 (5 bases). V was shortened by 6 bases and J by 5 bases, with 17 bases between the two germline ends. This CDR3 spans 15 amino acids. Per germline, CDR1 GTSNPN and CDR2 SVGIG (reference sequence). The CDR3, as DNA: TGTGCCTGTCGGTCCCGGGACGGCCATAATTCACCCCTCCACTTT. Its protein is CACRSRDGHNSPLHF.

This clone showed up just once. This chain links TRBV11-2 with TRBJ1-2, with a weak D call TRBD1 (5 bases). Trimming left V 3 bases short and J 3 bases short, with 8 bases between. The CDR3 spans 13 residues. Germline V CDR1 and CDR2: SGHAT, FQNNGV. The CDR3 loop is CASSFGTDYGYTF. Written as DNA, the CDR3 is TGTGCCAGCAGCTTCGGGACGGACTATGGCTACACCTTC.

This chain uses TRBV7-2 with TRBJ2-1, with D hard to call. Germline assignment: CDR1 SGHTA and CDR2 FQGNSA. The V gene lost 2 bases and the J gene lost 0 bases, with 14 bases spanning the gap. This CDR3 has 17 amino acids. The CDR3 DNA follows: TGTGCCAGCAGCTTACAGGTTACCCATAGCTCCTACAATGAGCAGTTCTTC. Amino acid sequence: CASSLQVTHSSYNEQFF.

This chain's CDR3 is CASTLSGSRTNEKLFF. For the CDR3, the DNA is TGTGCCAGCACCCTAAGTGGAAGCCGAACTAATGAAAAACTGTTTTTT. The V and J genes are TRBV28 and TRBJ1-4; D unclear. Germline loops: CDR1 MDHEN, CDR2 SYDVKM. V was pared by 7 bases and J by 1 base, with 16 bases between. The CDR3 runs to 16 residues. Drawing the rest from reference TRBV28 and TRBJ1-4, the complete variable domain is DVKVTQSSRYLVKRTGEKVFLECVQDMDHENMFWYRQDPGLGLRLIYFSYDVKMKEKGDIPEGYSVSREKKERFSLILESASTNQTSMYLCASTLSGSRTNEKLFFGSGTQLSVL.

This CDR3 is CASSYPVTDTQYF. Here the CDR3 DNA reads TGTGCCAGCAGTTACCCAGTCACAGATACGCAGTATTTT. The gene calls are TRBV6-5 and TRBJ2-3, with no clear D. V dropped 2 bases and J dropped 2 bases, with 5 bases sitting between them. Per germline, CDR1 MNHEY and CDR2 SVGAGI. There are 13 residues in the CDR3.

DNA for the CDR3: TGCGCCAGCAGCTTTATCTGGACGGAATCCTACGAGCAGTACTTC. Translation: CASSFIWTESYEQYF. The chain couples TRBV5-1 to TRBJ2-7; D call uncertain. The V gene lost 2 bases and the J gene lost 1 base, with 13 bases spanning the gap. Germline V lookup: CDR1 SGHRS, CDR2 YFSETQ. CDR3 length: 15 residues.

This chain links TRBV28 with TRBJ1-6; no reliable D call. This CDR3 region has 13 residues. Per the germline V gene, CDR1 is MDHEN and CDR2 is SYDVKM. Deletions cut 4 bases from V and 7 bases from J, with 8 bases between. DNA of the CDR3: TGTGCCAGCAGTTCTCAGGAAAATTCACCCCTCCACTTT. Protein sequence: CASSSQENSPLHF.

The chain is built from TRBV11-2 and TRBJ2-6, with TRBD1 matching over 9 bases. The germline V gene has CDR1 SGHAT and CDR2 FQNNGV. Trimming removed 5 bases from V and 1 base from J; junction bases left unmatched: 9. This CDR3 has 18 residues. The CDR3 reads CASSILPGTGSGANVLTF. The CDR3 DNA reads as TGTGCCAGCAGCATCCTCCCCGGGACAGGGTCTGGGGCCAACGTCCTGACTTTC.

This chain links TRBV9 with TRBJ2-5, with D possibly TRBD1 on 5 matching bases. Germline V gives CDR1 SGDLS, CDR2 YYNGEE. Trimming left V 0 bases short and J 0 bases short, with 6 bases between. This CDR3 spans 14 amino acids. CDR3 residues: CASSVAGNQETQYF. CDR3 nucleotides: TGTGCCAGCAGCGTAGCAGGGAACCAAGAGACCCAGTACTTC.

This chain links TRBV2 with TRBJ2-2; 10 bases align to TRBD1. V trimming: 3 bases; J trimming: 5 bases; junction bases outside the gene matches: 3. The V gene's germline CDR1 is SNHLY and CDR2 FYNNEI. The CDR3 length is 15 residues. The CDR3 coding sequence is TGTGCCAGCAGTGACGACAGGGGGCAAACCGGGGAGCTGTTTTTT. Translation: CASSDDRGQTGELFF.